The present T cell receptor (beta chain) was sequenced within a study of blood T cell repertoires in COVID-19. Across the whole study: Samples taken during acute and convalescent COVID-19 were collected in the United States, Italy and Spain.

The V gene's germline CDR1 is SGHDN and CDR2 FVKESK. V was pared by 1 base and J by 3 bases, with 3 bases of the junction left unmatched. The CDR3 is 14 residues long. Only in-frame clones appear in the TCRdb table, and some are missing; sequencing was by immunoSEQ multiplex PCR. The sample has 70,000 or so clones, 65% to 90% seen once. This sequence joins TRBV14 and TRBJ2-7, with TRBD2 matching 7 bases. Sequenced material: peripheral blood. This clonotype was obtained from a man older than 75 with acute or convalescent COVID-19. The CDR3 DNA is TGTGCCAGCAGCCAAGGAGCGGGATTCTACGAGCAGTACTTC. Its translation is CASSQGAGFYEQYF.